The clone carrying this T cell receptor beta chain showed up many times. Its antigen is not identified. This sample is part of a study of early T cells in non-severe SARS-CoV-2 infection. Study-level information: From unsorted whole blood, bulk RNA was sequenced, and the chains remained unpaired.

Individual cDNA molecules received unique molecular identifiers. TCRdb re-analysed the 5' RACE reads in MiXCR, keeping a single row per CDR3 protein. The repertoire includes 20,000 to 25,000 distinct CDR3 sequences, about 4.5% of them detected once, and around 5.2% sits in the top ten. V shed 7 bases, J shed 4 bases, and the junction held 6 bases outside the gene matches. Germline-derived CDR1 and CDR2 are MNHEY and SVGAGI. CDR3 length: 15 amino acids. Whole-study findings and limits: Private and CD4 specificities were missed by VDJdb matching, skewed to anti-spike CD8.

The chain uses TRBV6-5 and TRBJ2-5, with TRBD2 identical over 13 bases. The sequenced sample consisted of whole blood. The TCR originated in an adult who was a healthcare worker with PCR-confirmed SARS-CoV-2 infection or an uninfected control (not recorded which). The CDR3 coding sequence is TGTGCCAGCACCCAGACTAGCGGGGGGAGAGAGACCCAGTACTTC. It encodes CASTQTSGGRETQYF.